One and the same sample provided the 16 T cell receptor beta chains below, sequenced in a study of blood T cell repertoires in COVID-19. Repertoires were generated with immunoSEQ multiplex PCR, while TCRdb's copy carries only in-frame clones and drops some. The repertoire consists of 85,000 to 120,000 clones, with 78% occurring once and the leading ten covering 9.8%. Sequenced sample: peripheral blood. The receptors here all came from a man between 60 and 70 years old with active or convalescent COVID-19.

Here the CDR3 reads CASSTLWGDRGGTQYF. CDR3 in DNA: TGTGCCAGTAGTACCCTCTGGGGCGACAGGGGAGGTACGCAGTATTTT. The rearrangement uses TRBV19 and TRBJ2-3; 8 bases line up with TRBD1. The V gene end was trimmed by 4 bases and the J gene end by 8 bases; junction bases not matched to a gene: 14. Germline CDR1 LNHDA, CDR2 SQIVND (reference sequence). This CDR3 has 16 residues.

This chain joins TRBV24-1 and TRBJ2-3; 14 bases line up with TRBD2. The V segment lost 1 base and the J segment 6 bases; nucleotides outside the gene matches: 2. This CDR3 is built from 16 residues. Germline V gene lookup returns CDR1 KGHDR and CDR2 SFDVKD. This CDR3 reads CATSDFGTSGSDTQYF. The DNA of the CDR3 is TGTGCCACCAGTGATTTTGGGACTAGCGGGAGTGATACGCAGTATTTT.

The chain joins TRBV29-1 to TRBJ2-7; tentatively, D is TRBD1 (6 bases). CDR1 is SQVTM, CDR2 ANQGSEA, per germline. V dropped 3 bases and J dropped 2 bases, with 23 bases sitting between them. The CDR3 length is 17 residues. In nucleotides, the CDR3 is TGCAGCGTTGATAAGGTCTACAGGGACCATACACCCTACGAGCAGTACTTC. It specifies CSVDKVYRDHTPYEQYF.

This CDR3 reads CAISDPTVHEQFF. CDR3 nucleotide sequence: TGTGCCATCAGTGACCCTACAGTCCATGAGCAGTTCTTC. The gene calls are TRBV10-3 and TRBJ2-1, with no clear D. Germline V gene data show CDR1 as ENHRY and CDR2 as SYGVKD. Between the trimmed V and J ends, which lost 3 bases and 8 bases, there was a span of 11 bases. This CDR3 spans 13 amino acids.

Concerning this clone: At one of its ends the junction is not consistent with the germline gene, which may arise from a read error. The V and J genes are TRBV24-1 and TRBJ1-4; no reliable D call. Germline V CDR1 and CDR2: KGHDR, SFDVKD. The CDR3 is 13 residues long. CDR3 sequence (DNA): TGTGCCACCAGTGATCGACTAAATGCAAAACTGTTTTTT. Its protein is CATSDRLNAKLFF.

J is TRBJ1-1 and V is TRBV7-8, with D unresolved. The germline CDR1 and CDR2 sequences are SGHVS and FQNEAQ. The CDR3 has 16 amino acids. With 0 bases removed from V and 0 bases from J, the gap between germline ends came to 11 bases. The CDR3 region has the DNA TGTGCCAGCAGCTTAGCATCTAGTGGGTTGAACACTGAAGCTTTCTTT. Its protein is CASSLASSGLNTEAFF.

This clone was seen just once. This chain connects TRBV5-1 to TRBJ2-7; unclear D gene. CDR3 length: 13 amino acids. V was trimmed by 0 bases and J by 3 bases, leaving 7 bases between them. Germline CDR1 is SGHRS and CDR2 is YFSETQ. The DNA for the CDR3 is TGCGCCAGCAGCTTGGACGGTCTCTACGAGCAGTACTTC. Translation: CASSLDGLYEQYF.

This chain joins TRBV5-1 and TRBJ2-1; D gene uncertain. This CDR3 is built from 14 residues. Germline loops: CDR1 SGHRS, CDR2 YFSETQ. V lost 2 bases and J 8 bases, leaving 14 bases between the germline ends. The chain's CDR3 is CASSLTRRGDEQFF. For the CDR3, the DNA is TGCGCCAGCAGCTTAACCCGCAGAGGAGATGAGCAGTTCTTC.

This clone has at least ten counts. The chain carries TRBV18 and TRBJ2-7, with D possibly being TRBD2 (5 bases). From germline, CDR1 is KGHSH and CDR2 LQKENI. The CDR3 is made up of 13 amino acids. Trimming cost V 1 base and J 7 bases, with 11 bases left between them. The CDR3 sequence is CASSPREKGEQYF. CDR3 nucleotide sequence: TGTGCCAGCTCACCACGGGAGAAGGGAGAGCAGTACTTC.

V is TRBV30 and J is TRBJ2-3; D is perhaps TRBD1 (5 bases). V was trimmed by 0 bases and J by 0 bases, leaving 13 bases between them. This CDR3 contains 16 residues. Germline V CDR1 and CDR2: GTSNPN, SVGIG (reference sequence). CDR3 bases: TGTGCCTGGAGTGTCCTGGGGCCATTTAGCACAGATACGCAGTATTTT. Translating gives CAWSVLGPFSTDTQYF.

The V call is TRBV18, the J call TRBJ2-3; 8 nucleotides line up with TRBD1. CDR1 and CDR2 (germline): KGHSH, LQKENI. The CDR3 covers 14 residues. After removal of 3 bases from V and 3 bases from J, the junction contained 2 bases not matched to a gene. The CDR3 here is CASSPDRETDTQYF. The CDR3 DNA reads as TGTGCCAGCTCACCGGACAGGGAAACAGATACGCAGTATTTT. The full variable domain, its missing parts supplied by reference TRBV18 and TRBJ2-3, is NAGVMQNPRHLVRRRGQEARLRCSPMKGHSHVYWYRQLPEEGLKFMVYLQKENIIDESGMPKERFSAEFPKEGPSILRIQQVVRGDSAAYFCASSPDRETDTQYFGPGTRLTVL.

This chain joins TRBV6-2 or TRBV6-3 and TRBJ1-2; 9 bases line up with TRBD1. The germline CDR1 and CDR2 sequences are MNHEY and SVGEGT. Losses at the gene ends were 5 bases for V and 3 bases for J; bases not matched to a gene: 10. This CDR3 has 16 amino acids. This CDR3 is CASSDIPGQGDYGYTF. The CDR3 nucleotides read TGTGCCAGCAGTGACATCCCGGGACAGGGCGACTATGGCTACACCTTC.

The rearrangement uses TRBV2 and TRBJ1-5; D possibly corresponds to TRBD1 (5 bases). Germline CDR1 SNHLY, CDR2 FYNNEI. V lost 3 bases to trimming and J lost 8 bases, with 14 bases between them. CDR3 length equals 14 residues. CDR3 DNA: TGTGCCAGCAGTGACTTGCAGGGTACCGAGCCCCAGCATTTT. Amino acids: CASSDLQGTEPQHF. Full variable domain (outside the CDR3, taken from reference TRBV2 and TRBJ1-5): EPEVTQTPSHQVTQMGQEVILRCVPISNHLYFYWYRQILGQKVEFLVSFYNNEISEKSEIFDDQFSVERPDGSNFTLKIRSTKLEDSAMYFCASSDLQGTEPQHFGDGTRLSIL.

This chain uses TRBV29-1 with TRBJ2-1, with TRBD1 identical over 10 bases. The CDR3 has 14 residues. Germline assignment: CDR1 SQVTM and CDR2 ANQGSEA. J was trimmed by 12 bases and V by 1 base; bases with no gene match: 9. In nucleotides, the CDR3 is TGCAGCGTTGAAGCTCCCGGGACAGGGGCTAGGCAGTTCTTC. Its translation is CSVEAPGTGARQFF.

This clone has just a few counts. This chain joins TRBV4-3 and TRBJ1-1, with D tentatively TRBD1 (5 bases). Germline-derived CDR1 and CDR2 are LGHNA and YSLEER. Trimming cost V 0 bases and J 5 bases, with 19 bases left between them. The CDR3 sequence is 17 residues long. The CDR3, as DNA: TGCGCCAGCAGCCAAGATTCGGCAGGGCCAAGGAAGACTGAAGCTTTCTTT. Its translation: CASSQDSAGPRKTEAFF.

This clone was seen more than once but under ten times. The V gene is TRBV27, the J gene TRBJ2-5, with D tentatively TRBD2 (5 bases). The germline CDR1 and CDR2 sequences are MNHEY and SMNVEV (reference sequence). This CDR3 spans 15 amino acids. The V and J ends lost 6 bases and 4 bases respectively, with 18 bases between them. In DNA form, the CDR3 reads TGTGCCAGCAGGCCGAACGGGGTCAAGGGAGAGACCCAGTACTTC. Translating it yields CASRPNGVKGETQYF.